This T cell receptor beta chain was sequenced during a study of blood T cell repertoires in COVID-19. This table comes from immunoSEQ multiplex PCR, and its TCRdb copy is limited to in-frame clones, with some not included. In the table there are 200,000 to 250,000 clones, roughly four fifths of which are singletons. The junction had 6 bases not matched to a gene; V was cut back by 7 bases and J by 11 bases. This CDR3 contains 11 residues. CDR1 SNHLY and CDR2 FYNNEI come from the germline V gene. Sequences were obtained from peripheral blood. The TCR comes from a woman in her 70s with acute or convalescent COVID-19. This chain links TRBV2 with TRBJ1-1; 8 nucleotides match TRBD1. The CDR3 sequence: CASIMDRAAFF. The CDR3 DNA reads as TGTGCCAGCATCATGGACAGGGCGGCTTTCTTT.